This passage covers 21 T cell receptor beta chains from one sample sequenced in a study of blood T cell repertoires in COVID-19. This table comes from immunoSEQ multiplex PCR, and its TCRdb copy is limited to in-frame clones, with some not included. Counted here are 13,000 to 15,000 clones, around 94% occurring once; the ten biggest clones make up about 7.6%. Sequencing input: peripheral blood. The receptor set was obtained from a human donor with active COVID-19. The donor label of this sample is uncertain.

The chain employs TRBV6-5 and TRBJ2-7; 8 bases match TRBD1. The V segment lost 5 bases and the J segment 2 bases; nucleotides outside the gene matches: 5. The CDR3 has 14 residues. CDR1 is MNHEY and CDR2 is SVGAGI in the germline V gene. CDR3: CASSRGQETYEQYF. The CDR3 DNA follows: TGTGCCAGCAGTAGGGGACAGGAAACCTACGAGCAGTACTTC.

V usage is TRBV7-2 and J usage is TRBJ2-1, with 12 bases aligning to TRBD2. The ends lost 6 bases at V and 6 bases at J; junction bases unmatched: 12. Per germline, CDR1 SGHTA and CDR2 FQGNSA. The CDR3 sequence is 17 residues long. The CDR3 bases are TGTGCCAGCAGTTATTCTAGCGGGGGGGCTGGAAGCAATGAGCAGTTCTTC. This gives the protein CASSYSSGGAGSNEQFF.

CDR3 loop: CASSLDRVAEKLFF. CDR3 in DNA: TGCGCCAGCAGCCTCGACAGGGTTGCTGAAAAACTGTTTTTT. The chain joins TRBV5-1 to TRBJ1-4, with 7 bases fitting TRBD1. The CDR3 loop spans 14 amino acids. The V segment lost 4 bases and the J segment 7 bases; nucleotides outside the gene matches: 7. CDR1 is SGHRS and CDR2 is YFSETQ in the germline V gene.

This chain joins TRBV6-2 or TRBV6-3 and TRBJ2-5; TRBD2 might be the D (6 bases). CDR1 is MNHEY, CDR2 SVGEGT, per germline. The CDR3 extends over 15 amino acids. V was trimmed by 4 bases and J by 2 bases, leaving 14 bases between them. In DNA, the CDR3 is TGTGCCAGCAGTTTCCGGGGGTTAAAGCAAGAGACCCAGTACTTC. It codes for CASSFRGLKQETQYF.

V gene TRBV12-3 or TRBV12-4 combines with J gene TRBJ2-4, with 7 bases identical to TRBD2. V was pared by 6 bases and J by 10 bases, with 6 bases of the junction left unmatched. The CDR3 is made up of 12 amino acids. In nucleotides, the CDR3 is TGTGCCAGCAGATCCCGGGAGGCTATTCAGTACTTC. Translation gives CASRSREAIQYF.

This chain joins TRBV28 and TRBJ1-2; D unresolved. Per the germline V gene, CDR1 is MDHEN and CDR2 is SYDVKM. Trimming pared 2 bases from V and 1 base from J, leaving 11 bases between. There are 15 residues in the CDR3. CDR3 protein: CASSLRRGFNYGYTF. In DNA form, the CDR3 reads TGTGCCAGCAGTTTACGTCGCGGGTTTAACTATGGCTACACCTTC.

This clone appeared a single time. The V call is TRBV5-1, the J call TRBJ2-7, with 7 bases fitting TRBD2. Germline CDR1 and CDR2: SGHRS and YFSETQ. The V segment lost 4 bases and the J segment 5 bases; nucleotides outside the gene matches: 12. The CDR3 is 15 amino acids. The CDR3 DNA reads TGCGCCAGCAGCCAACAAGGGACTACTTTTAACGAGCAGTACTTC. This sequence encodes CASSQQGTTFNEQYF.

Details on this clone: An end of the junction does not agree with germline; a read error may underlie this. The chain carries TRBV7-7 and TRBJ2-6; tentative D call: TRBD2 (6 bases). This CDR3 spans 15 amino acids. Germline lookup yields CDR1 SSHAT and CDR2 FNYEAQ (reference sequence). This CDR3 reads CASSLREAGANVLTF. The CDR3 nucleotides read TGTGCTAGCAGCTTGAGGGAGGCTGGGGCCAACGTCCTGACTTTC.

The chain joins TRBV5-1 to TRBJ2-3, with 8 bases that match TRBD1. CDR1 is SGHRS, CDR2 YFSETQ, per germline. V shed 0 bases and J 4 bases; nucleotides not matched to a gene: 7. CDR3 length: 16 amino acids. The DNA for the CDR3 is TGCGCCAGCAGCTTGGACGTGGTACAGGGGGCAGATACGCAGTATTTT. Translating it yields CASSLDVVQGADTQYF.

This rearrangement joins TRBV5-5 to TRBJ2-7, with TRBD2 matching 11 bases. In germline, CDR1 is SGHKS, CDR2 YYEKEE (reference sequence). The V segment lost 4 bases and the J segment 4 bases; nucleotides outside the gene matches: 7. CDR3 length equals 15 residues. CDR3 region: CASSVRLAGYYEQYF. Written as DNA, the CDR3 is TGTGCCAGCAGCGTCCGACTAGCGGGGTATTACGAGCAGTACTTC.

This chain links TRBV7-8 with TRBJ1-1; the D is unclear. Trimming cost V 7 bases and J 2 bases, with 23 bases left between them. This CDR3 is built from 17 residues. Germline V lookup: CDR1 SGHVS, CDR2 FQNEAQ. The chain's CDR3 is CASTARVRWEVNTEAFF. The CDR3 bases are TGTGCCAGCACAGCTAGGGTCAGGTGGGAGGTAAACACTGAAGCTTTCTTT.

This chain joins TRBV29-1 and TRBJ1-2, with TRBD1 identical over 9 bases. Trimming cost V 2 bases and J 4 bases; bases outside gene matches: 11. Germline V gene sequence: CDR1 SQVTM, CDR2 ANQGSEA. The CDR3 spans 16 residues. Here the CDR3 DNA reads TGCAGCGTTGAACCTGGACAGGGGAGAGGGGGCTATGGCTACACCTTC. Translated, it gives CSVEPGQGRGGYGYTF.

The V and J genes are TRBV30 and TRBJ2-7; maybe TRBD1 (7 bases). CDR1 is GTSNPN and CDR2 is SVGIG in the germline V gene (reference sequence). CDR3 length: 14 amino acids. Trimming stripped 2 bases from V and 4 bases from J, with 15 bases between. The CDR3 coding sequence is TGTGCCTGGAGTTCAGGAGGGGGCAAGTACGAGCAGTACTTC. It yields the protein CAWSSGGGKYEQYF.

In its sample, this clone was seen once. The rearrangement uses TRBV18 and TRBJ2-5, with TRBD1 matching over 9 bases. V trimming: 3 bases; J trimming: 4 bases; junction bases outside the gene matches: 0. This CDR3 is built from 13 residues. Looked up from germline, CDR1 is KGHSH and CDR2 is LQKENI. The CDR3 nucleotides read TGTGCCAGCTCACCGGGACAGGGAGAGACCCAGTACTTC. Translation gives CASSPGQGETQYF. Variable domain in full (rest from reference TRBV18 and TRBJ2-5): NAGVMQNPRHLVRRRGQEARLRCSPMKGHSHVYWYRQLPEEGLKFMVYLQKENIIDESGMPKERFSAEFPKEGPSILRIQQVVRGDSAAYFCASSPGQGETQYFGPGTRLLVL.

The chain recombines TRBV12-3 or TRBV12-4 with TRBJ2-5, with D possibly TRBD2 on 5 matching bases. This CDR3 comprises 13 residues. V lost 5 bases to trimming and J lost 5 bases, with 12 bases between them. The DNA of the CDR3 is TGTGCCAGCAGTATCGGACTGGCGGAGACCCAGTACTTC. The encoded protein is CASSIGLAETQYF.

The chain has TRBV29-1 and TRBJ2-3, with 14 bases matching TRBD2. This CDR3 is 15 amino acids long. Per germline, CDR1 SQVTM and CDR2 ANQGSEA. V lost 6 bases and J lost 4; bases outside the gene matches: 6. CDR3 region: CSVGTSGSGADTQYF. CDR3 nucleotides: TGCAGCGTGGGGACTAGCGGGAGCGGAGCAGATACGCAGTATTTT.

This chain connects TRBV19 to TRBJ2-5; 9 bases map to TRBD2. Germline values: CDR1 LNHDA, CDR2 SQIVND (reference sequence). The CDR3 has 13 amino acids. With 3 bases clipped from V and 7 bases from J, the junction kept 3 bases outside the gene matches. The CDR3 loop is CASSMSSGTTQYF. In DNA, the CDR3 is TGTGCCAGTAGTATGTCTAGCGGGACGACCCAGTACTTC.

The chain combines TRBV2 with TRBJ1-2, with D perhaps TRBD1 (5 bases). With 2 bases removed from V and 6 bases from J, the gap between germline ends came to 7 bases. Germline CDR1 reads SNHLY; CDR2 reads FYNNEI. The CDR3 consists of 12 residues. In DNA form, the CDR3 reads TGTGCCAGCAGTGAACAGGGCGATGGCTACACCTTC. Encoded protein: CASSEQGDGYTF.

This chain uses TRBV30 with TRBJ1-2; D unclear. Germline-derived CDR1 and CDR2 are GTSNPN and SVGIG (reference sequence). The germline V and J ends were trimmed by 0 bases and 8 bases, with 10 bases remaining between them. The CDR3 is 12 amino acids. The chain's CDR3 is CAWSVNVLGYTF. The CDR3, as DNA: TGTGCCTGGAGTGTTAATGTGTTGGGCTACACCTTC.

J is TRBJ1-2 and V is TRBV6-5; TRBD1 matches at 7 bases. The CDR3 sequence is 13 residues long. Germline assignment: CDR1 MNHEY and CDR2 SVGAGI. V shed 6 bases and J 6 bases; nucleotides not matched to a gene: 7. The CDR3 region has the DNA TGTGCCAGCAGGAAGGGGGCAGGGGATGGCTACACCTTC. Protein: CASRKGAGDGYTF.

The genes are TRBV19 and TRBJ2-7; 9 nucleotides line up with TRBD2. V shed 7 bases and J 4 bases; nucleotides not matched to a gene: 8. Germline CDR1 reads LNHDA; CDR2 reads SQIVND (reference sequence). CDR3 length equals 14 residues. The CDR3 region has the DNA TGTGCCAGTAAACGGACTAGCGACTATTACGAGCAGTACTTC. This sequence encodes CASKRTSDYYEQYF.